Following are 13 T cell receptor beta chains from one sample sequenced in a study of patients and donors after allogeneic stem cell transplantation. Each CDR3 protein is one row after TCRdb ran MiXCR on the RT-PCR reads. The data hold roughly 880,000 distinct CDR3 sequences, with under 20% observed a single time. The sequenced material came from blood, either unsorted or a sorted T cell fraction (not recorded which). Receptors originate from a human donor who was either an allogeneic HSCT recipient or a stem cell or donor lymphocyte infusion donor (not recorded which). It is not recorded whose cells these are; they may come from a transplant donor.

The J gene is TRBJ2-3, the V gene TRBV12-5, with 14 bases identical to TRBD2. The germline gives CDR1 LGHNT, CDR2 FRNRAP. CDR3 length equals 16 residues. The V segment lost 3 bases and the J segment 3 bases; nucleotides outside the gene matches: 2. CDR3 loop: CASGLGTSGRTDTQYF. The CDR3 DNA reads TGTGCTAGTGGTTTAGGGACTAGCGGGAGAACAGATACGCAGTATTTT.

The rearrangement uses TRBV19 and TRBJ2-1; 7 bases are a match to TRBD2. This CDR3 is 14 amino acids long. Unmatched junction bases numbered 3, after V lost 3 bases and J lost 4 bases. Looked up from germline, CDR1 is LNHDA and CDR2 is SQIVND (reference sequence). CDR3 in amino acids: CASSMLAVYNEQFF. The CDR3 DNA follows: TGTGCCAGTAGTATGCTAGCGGTATACAATGAGCAGTTCTTC.

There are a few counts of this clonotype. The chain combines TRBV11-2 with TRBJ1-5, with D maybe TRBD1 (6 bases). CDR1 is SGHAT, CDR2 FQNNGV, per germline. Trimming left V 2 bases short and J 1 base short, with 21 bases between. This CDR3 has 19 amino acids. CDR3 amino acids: CASSLMFGSGGLSNQPQHF. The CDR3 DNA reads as TGTGCCAGCAGCTTAATGTTCGGGTCGGGGGGGCTGAGCAATCAGCCCCAGCATTTT.

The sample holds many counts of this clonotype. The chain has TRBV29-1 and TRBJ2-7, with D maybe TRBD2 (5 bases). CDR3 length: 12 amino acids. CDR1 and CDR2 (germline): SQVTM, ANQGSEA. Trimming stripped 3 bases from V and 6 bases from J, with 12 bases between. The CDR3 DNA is TGCAGCGTTGAGGGAGAAGTCAGCGAGCAGTACTTC. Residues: CSVEGEVSEQYF.

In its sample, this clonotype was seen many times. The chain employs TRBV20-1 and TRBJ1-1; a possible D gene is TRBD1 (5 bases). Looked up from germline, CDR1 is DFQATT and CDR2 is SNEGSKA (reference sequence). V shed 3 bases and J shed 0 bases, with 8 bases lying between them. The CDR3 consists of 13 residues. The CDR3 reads CSASRGLNTEAFF. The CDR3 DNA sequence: TGCAGTGCTAGCCGGGGCTTGAACACTGAAGCTTTCTTT.

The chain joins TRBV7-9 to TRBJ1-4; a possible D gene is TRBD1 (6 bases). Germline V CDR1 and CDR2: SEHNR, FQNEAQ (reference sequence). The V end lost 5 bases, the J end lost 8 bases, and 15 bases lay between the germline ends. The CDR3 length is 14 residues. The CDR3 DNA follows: TGTGCCAGCAGCGAGGACAGCCTTCAAGAAAAACTGTTTTTT. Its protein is CASSEDSLQEKLFF.

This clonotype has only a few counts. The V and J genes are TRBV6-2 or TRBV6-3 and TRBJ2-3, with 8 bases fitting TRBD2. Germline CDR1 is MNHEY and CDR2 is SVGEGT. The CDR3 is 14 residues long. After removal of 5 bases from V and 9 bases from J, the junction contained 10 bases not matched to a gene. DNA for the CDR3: TGTGCCAGCAGTCCTATGGAGCGGGAGATCACGCAGTATTTT. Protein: CASSPMEREITQYF.

CDR3 sequence reads: CAISRGLAVSETQYF. Written as DNA, the CDR3 is TGTGCCATCAGTCGGGGACTAGCGGTTTCAGAGACCCAGTACTTC. This rearrangement joins TRBV10-3 to TRBJ2-5; 11 nucleotides match TRBD2. CDR3 length: 15 amino acids. CDR1 is ENHRY and CDR2 is SYGVKD in the germline V gene. Unmatched junction bases numbered 6, after V lost 5 bases and J lost 4 bases.

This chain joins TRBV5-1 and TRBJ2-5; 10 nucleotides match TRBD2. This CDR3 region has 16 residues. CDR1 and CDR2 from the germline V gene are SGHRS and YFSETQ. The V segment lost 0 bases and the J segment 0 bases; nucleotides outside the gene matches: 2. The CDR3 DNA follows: TGCGCCAGCAGCTTGGTTGGACTAGCGGACCAAGAGACCCAGTACTTC. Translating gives CASSLVGLADQETQYF.

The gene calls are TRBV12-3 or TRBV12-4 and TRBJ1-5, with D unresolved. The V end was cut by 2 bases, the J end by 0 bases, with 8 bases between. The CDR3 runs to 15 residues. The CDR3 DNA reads TGTGCCAGCAGTTTATCCAGCCCTAGCAATCAGCCCCAGCATTTT. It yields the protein CASSLSSPSNQPQHF.

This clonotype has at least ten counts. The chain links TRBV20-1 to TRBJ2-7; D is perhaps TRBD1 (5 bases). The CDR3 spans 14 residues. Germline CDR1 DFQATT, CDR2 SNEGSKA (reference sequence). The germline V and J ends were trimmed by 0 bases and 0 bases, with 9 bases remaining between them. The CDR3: CSARDWGRSYEQYF. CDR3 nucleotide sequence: TGCAGTGCTAGAGATTGGGGCCGCTCCTACGAGCAGTACTTC.

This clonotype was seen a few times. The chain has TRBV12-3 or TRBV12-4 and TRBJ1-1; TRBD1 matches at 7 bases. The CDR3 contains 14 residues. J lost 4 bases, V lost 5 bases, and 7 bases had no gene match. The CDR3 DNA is TGTGCCAGCAGTCTAGGGGGCGTCGGCACTGAAGCTTTCTTT. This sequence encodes CASSLGGVGTEAFF.

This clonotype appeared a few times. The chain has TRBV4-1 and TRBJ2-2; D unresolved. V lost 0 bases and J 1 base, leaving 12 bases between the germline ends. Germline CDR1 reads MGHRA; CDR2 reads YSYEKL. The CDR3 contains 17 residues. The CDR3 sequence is CASSQDERRRNTGELFF. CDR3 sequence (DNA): TGCGCCAGCAGCCAAGATGAGCGACGACGGAACACCGGGGAGCTGTTTTTT.